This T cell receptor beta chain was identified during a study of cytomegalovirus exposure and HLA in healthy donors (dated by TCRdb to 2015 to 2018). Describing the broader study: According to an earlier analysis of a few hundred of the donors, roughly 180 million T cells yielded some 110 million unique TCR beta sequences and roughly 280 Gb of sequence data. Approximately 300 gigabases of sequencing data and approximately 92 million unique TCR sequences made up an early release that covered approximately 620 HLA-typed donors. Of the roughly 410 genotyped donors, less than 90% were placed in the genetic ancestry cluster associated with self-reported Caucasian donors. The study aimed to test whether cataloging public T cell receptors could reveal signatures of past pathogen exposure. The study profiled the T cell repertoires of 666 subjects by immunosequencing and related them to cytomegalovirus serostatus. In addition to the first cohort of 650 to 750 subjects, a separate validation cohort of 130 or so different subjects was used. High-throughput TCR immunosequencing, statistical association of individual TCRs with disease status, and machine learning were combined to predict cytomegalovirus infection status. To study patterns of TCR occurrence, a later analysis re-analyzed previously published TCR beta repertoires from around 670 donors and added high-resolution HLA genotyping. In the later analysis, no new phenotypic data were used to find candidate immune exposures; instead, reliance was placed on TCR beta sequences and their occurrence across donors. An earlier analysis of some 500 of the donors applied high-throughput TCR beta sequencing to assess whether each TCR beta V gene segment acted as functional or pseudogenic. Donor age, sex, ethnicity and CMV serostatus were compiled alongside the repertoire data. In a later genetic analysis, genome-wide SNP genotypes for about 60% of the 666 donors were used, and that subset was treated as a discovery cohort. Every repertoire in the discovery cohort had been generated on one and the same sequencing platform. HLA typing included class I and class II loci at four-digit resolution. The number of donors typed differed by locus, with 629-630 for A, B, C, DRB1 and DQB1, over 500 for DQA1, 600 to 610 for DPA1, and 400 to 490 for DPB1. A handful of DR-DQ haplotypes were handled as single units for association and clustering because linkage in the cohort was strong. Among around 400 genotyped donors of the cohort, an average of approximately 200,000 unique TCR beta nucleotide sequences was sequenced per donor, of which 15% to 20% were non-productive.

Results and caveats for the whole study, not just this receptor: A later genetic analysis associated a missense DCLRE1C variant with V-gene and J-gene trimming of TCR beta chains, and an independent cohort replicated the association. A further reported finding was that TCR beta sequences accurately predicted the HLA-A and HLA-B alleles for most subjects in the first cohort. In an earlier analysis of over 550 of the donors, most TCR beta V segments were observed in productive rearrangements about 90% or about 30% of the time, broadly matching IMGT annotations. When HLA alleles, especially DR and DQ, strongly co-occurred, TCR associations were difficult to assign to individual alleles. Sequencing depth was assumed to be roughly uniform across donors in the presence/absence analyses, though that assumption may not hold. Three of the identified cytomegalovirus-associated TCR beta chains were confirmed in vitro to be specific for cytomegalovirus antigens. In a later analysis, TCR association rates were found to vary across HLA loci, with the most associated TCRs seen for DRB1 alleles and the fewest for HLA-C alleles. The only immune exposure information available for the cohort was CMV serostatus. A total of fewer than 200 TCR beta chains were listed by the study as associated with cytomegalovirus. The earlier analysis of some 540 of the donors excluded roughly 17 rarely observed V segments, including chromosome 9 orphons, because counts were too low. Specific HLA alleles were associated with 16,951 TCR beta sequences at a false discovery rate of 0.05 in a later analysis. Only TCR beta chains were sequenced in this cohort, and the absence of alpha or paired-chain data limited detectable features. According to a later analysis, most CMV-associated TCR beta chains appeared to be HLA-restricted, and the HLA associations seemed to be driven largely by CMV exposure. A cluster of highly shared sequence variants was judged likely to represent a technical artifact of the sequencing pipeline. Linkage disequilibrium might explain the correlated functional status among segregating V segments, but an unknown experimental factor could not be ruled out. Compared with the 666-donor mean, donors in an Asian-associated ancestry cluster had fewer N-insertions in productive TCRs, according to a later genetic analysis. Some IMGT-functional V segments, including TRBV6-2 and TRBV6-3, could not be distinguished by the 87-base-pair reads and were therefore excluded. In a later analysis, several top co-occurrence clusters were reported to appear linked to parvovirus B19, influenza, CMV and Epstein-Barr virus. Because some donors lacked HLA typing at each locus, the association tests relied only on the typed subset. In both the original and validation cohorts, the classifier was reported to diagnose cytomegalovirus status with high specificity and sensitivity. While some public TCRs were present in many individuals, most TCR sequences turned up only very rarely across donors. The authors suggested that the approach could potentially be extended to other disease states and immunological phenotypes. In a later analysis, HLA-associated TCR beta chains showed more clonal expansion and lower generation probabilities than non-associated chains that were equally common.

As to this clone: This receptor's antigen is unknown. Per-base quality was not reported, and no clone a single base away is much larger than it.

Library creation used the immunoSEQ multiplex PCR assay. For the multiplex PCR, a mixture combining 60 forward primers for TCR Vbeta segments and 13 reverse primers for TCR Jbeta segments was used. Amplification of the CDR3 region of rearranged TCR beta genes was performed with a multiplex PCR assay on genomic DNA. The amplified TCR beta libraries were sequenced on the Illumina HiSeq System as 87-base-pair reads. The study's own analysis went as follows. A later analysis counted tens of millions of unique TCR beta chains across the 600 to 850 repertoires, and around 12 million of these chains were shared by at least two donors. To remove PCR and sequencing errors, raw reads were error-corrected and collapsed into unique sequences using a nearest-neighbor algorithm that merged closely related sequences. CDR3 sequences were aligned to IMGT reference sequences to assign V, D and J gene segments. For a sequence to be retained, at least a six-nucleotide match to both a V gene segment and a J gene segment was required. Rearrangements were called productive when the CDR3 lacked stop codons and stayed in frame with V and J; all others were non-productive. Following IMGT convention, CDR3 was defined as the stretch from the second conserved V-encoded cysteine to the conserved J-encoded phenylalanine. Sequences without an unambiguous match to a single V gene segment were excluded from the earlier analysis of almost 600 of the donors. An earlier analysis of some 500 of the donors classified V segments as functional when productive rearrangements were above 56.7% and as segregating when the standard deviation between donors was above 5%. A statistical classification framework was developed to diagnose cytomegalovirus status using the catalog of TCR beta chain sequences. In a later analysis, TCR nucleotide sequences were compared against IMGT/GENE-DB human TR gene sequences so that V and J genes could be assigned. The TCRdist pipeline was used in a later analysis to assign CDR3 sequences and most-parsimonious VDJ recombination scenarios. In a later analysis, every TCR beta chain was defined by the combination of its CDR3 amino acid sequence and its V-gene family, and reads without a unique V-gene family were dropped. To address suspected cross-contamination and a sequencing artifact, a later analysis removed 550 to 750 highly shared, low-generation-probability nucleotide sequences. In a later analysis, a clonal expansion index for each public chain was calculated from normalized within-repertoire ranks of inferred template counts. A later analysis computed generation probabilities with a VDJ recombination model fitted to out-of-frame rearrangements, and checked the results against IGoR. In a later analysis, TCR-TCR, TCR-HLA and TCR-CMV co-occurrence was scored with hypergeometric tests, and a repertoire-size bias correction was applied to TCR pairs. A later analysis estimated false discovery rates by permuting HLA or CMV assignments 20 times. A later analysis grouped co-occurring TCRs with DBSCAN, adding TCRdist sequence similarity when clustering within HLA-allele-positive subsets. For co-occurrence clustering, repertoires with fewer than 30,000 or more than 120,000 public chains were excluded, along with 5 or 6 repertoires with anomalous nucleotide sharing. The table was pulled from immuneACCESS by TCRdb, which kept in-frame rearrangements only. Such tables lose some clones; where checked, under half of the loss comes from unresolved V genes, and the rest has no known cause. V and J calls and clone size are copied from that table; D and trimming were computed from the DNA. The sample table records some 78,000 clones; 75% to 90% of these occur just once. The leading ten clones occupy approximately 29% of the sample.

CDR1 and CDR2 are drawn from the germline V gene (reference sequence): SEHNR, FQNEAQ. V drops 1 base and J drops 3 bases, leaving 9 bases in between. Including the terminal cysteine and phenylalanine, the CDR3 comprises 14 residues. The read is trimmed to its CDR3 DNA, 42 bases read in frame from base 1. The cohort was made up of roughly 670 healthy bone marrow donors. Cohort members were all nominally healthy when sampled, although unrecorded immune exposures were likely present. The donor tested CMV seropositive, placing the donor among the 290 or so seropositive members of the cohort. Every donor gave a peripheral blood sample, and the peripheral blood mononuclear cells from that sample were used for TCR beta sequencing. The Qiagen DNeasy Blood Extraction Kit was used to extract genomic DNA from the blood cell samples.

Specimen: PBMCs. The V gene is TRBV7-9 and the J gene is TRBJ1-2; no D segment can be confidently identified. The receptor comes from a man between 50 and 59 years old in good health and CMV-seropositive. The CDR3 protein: CASSLDLLDYGYTF. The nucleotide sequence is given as TGTGCCAGCAGCTTAGATTTGCTAGACTATGGCTACACCTTC.